This TCR beta chain was captured by sequencing in a study of Graves' ophthalmopathy and Graves' hyperthyroidism. Study results and caveats: Ophthalmopathy progression cases were predicted by the model with approximately 71% sensitivity and around 72% specificity.

Excluded were patients with other autoimmune diseases, uncontrolled infections, pregnancy or lactation. RNA transcripts yielded amplified TCR beta CDR3 regions. The workflow started with a first-round RT-PCR run with HTBI primers and then moved on to a second-round multiplex PCR. A single record per CDR3 protein comes from TCRdb applying MiXCR to the multiplex PCR reads. The sample consists of 650,000 to 900,000 distinct CDR3 sequences, 40% of them appearing once. This clonotype has at least ten counts. The antigen is not known. Input material: peripheral blood. This clonotype was obtained from an adult man with Graves' ophthalmopathy.

The CDR3 loop is CAIRGAGQETQYF. The CDR3 DNA is TGTGCCATCAGAGGCGCGGGTCAAGAGACCCAGTACTTC. This chain uses TRBV10-3 with TRBJ2-5; tentative D call: TRBD2 (5 bases). This CDR3 has 13 amino acids. Trimming stripped 6 bases from V and 2 bases from J, with 10 bases between. CDR1 ENHRY and CDR2 SYGVKD come from the germline V gene.